The source of this TCR beta chain is a study of immune evolution from preneoplasia to lung adenocarcinoma. Study-level findings and limits: Normal lung had the highest top T cell clone frequencies.

A note on this clone: The target antigen is unknown. This may be a read error, as it is one base from a much larger clone.

Sequencing used immunoSEQ multiplex PCR; TCRdb keeps in-frame clones, though not all of them. The sample contains thousands of clones, 80% to 90% of which appear only once. Germline V gene data show CDR1 as SGHVS and CDR2 as FNYEAQ. The CDR3 runs to 15 residues. Resections took place in Japan or China from about 2014 to 2018. The sample was FFPE adjacent normal lung tissue. This sequence joins TRBV7-6 and TRBJ2-2, with TRBD2 identical over 7 bases. The receptor comes from an older person with lung adenocarcinoma. The CDR3 loop reads CASSLEGTTTEELFF. As DNA, the CDR3 is TGTGCCAGCAGCTTAGAAGGGACTACGACCGAGGAGCTGTTTTTT.